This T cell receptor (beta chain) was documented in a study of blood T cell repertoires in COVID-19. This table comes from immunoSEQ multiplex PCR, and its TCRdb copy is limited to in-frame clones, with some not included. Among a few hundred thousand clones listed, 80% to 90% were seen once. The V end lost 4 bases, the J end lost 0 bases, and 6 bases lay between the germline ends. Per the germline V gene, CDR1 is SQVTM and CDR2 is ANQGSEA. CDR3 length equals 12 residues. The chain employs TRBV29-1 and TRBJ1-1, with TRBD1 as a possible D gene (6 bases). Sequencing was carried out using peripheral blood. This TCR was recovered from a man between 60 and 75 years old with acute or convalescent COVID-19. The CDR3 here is CSVGTVNTEAFF. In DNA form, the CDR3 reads TGCAGCGTTGGGACAGTGAACACTGAAGCTTTCTTT.